One and the same sample provided the 27 T cell receptor beta chains below, sequenced in a study of cytomegalovirus exposure and HLA in healthy donors. PCR primers comprised 60 Vbeta and 13 Jbeta primers. Assay: immunoSEQ multiplex PCR; the TCRdb copy retains only in-frame clones and omits some. The table includes 120,000 or so clones, roughly four fifths detected once. The sample consisted of PBMCs. All receptors derive from a woman aged 40-49 years in good health and CMV-seropositive.

The genes are TRBV29-1 and TRBJ1-1, with TRBD1 identical over 9 bases. Germline trimming cut 7 bases from V and 3 bases from J; bases unmatched to any gene: 9. This CDR3 comprises 14 residues. The germline V gene has CDR1 SQVTM and CDR2 ANQGSEA. The DNA of the CDR3 is TGCAGCGGATGGACAGGGGAGGATCACACTGAAGCTTTCTTT. The encoded protein is CSGWTGEDHTEAFF.

The chain employs TRBV28 and TRBJ2-7, with D possibly TRBD1 on 5 matching bases. Trimming removed 6 bases from V and 4 bases from J, with 10 bases in between. CDR3 length equals 12 residues. CDR1 and CDR2 (germline): MDHEN, SYDVKM. The CDR3 loop is CASRDQGYEQYF. The CDR3 DNA follows: TGTGCCAGCAGGGATCAGGGATACGAGCAGTACTTC.

The rearrangement joins TRBV28 to TRBJ2-2, with 8 positions matching TRBD2. This CDR3 has 16 amino acids. The germline V gene has CDR1 MDHEN and CDR2 SYDVKM. V shed 6 bases, J shed 6 bases, and the junction held 12 bases outside the gene matches. CDR3 in amino acids: CASRGLEAGEAGELFF. DNA of the CDR3: TGTGCCAGCAGGGGCCTGGAAGCGGGAGAGGCCGGGGAGCTGTTTTTT.

The chain combines TRBV29-1 with TRBJ1-2; tentatively, D is TRBD1 (5 bases). Trimming took off 7 bases at V and 4 bases at J, with 16 bases between the two ends. CDR3 length equals 13 residues. Germline values: CDR1 SQVTM, CDR2 ANQGSEA. The CDR3 region is CSAGAGYGYGYTF. The CDR3, as DNA: TGCAGCGCAGGAGCAGGGTACGGCTATGGCTACACCTTC.

This clone was observed once. The chain combines TRBV7-9 with TRBJ1-1, with a weak D call TRBD1 (5 bases). Germline V CDR1 and CDR2: SEHNR, FQNEAQ (reference sequence). The CDR3 sequence is 12 residues long. V gave up 3 bases and J gave up 10 bases, with 12 bases separating them. CDR3 sequence reads: CASSLWGGSAFF. The CDR3 bases are TGTGCCAGCAGCTTGTGGGGGGGATCAGCTTTCTTT.

This clone was observed once. The V and J genes are TRBV19 and TRBJ2-5; a possible D gene is TRBD1 (5 bases). Germline CDR1 reads LNHDA; CDR2 reads SQIVND (reference sequence). V dropped 0 bases and J dropped 4 bases, with 12 bases sitting between them. This CDR3 is built from 15 residues. The CDR3 DNA sequence: TGTGCCAGTAGTATAGAACAGGCCGGTGGAGAGACCCAGTACTTC. As protein: CASSIEQAGGETQYF.

As to this clone: The junction shows a germline mismatch at one end, possibly a read error. This sequence joins TRBV7-9 and TRBJ1-2, with D tentatively TRBD1 (6 bases). This CDR3 comprises 12 residues. Germline V gene lookup returns CDR1 SEHNR and CDR2 FQNEAQ (reference sequence). The CDR3 sequence: CASSPGGRATDF. CDR3 sequence (DNA): TGTGCCAGCAGCCCGGGGGGCCGAGCTACCGACTTC.

The chain carries TRBV29-1 and TRBJ2-2, with D maybe TRBD1 (5 bases). The V and J ends lost 2 bases and 1 base respectively, with 11 bases between them. The CDR3 sequence is 15 residues long. CDR1 is SQVTM, CDR2 ANQGSEA, per germline. The CDR3 loop is CSVEPHTGNTGELFF. The CDR3 coding sequence is TGCAGCGTTGAACCACATACAGGGAACACCGGGGAGCTGTTTTTT.

The sample holds a few counts of this clone. This chain joins TRBV19 and TRBJ2-5; 12 bases match TRBD1. The J call may be mistaken, given a closer DNA end match to TRBJ2-7. This CDR3 is 14 amino acids long. CDR1 LNHDA and CDR2 SQIVND come from the germline V gene (reference sequence). The CDR3 sequence is CASSWGTGGSEQYF. The CDR3 nucleotides read TGTGCCAGTAGTTGGGGGACAGGGGGCAGCGAGCAGTACTTC.

This chain connects TRBV27 to TRBJ2-1, with unresolved D. CDR1 and CDR2 (germline): MNHEY, SMNVEV (reference sequence). This CDR3 has 15 residues. Between the trimmed V and J ends, which lost 6 bases and 0 bases, there was a span of 12 bases. CDR3: CASSSRLSSYNEQFF. CDR3 nucleotides: TGTGCCAGCAGCTCCCGACTCAGCTCCTACAATGAGCAGTTCTTC.

The chain carries TRBV6-6 and TRBJ1-1; 9 bases line up with TRBD1. The CDR3 loop spans 13 amino acids. Per germline, CDR1 MNHNY and CDR2 SVGAGI (reference sequence). J lost 7 bases, V lost 4 bases, and 4 bases had no gene match. CDR3 amino acids: CASSFDRGIEAFF. CDR3 bases: TGTGCCAGCAGTTTCGACAGGGGGATTGAAGCTTTCTTT.

This clone was detected only once. The rearrangement joins TRBV23-1 to TRBJ1-3; D is possibly TRBD1 (5 bases). TRBV23-1 is filed as an ORF, its function uncertain. CDR3 length: 14 amino acids. The V end lost 10 bases, the J end lost 0 bases, and 13 bases lay between the germline ends. The CDR3: CATPRGDSGNTIYF. The CDR3 DNA is TGCGCCACCCCCCGGGGGGACTCTGGAAACACCATATATTTT.

The chain links TRBV5-8 to TRBJ1-4; TRBD1 agrees at 9 bases. V lost 4 bases and J lost 2; bases outside the gene matches: 6. CDR1 and CDR2 from the germline V gene are SGHTS and YDEGEE. The CDR3 consists of 16 residues. Written as DNA, the CDR3 is TGTGCCAGCAGCCCGGGGACAGGGATTACTAATGAAAAACTGTTTTTT. As protein: CASSPGTGITNEKLFF.

The sample holds a few counts of this clone. The rearrangement joins TRBV11-3 to TRBJ2-7, with 7 nucleotides matching TRBD1. With V trimmed by 1 base and J by 2 bases, 5 bases remained unmatched. This CDR3 region has 15 residues. CDR1 and CDR2 (germline): SGHNT, YENEEA. The CDR3 DNA reads as TGTGCCAGCAGCTTAGGAGGGGGCGACGCCTACGAGCAGTACTTC. It translates to CASSLGGGDAYEQYF.

The V gene is TRBV27, the J gene TRBJ2-1; 11 bases fit TRBD2. The CDR3 is 13 amino acids. J lost 10 bases, V lost 6 bases, and 5 bases had no gene match. CDR1 MNHEY and CDR2 SMNVEV come from the germline V gene (reference sequence). CDR3 amino acids: CASSPGLAGEQFF. As DNA, the CDR3 is TGTGCCAGCAGCCCCGGACTAGCGGGCGAGCAGTTCTTC.

The gene calls are TRBV18 and TRBJ2-2; 8 nucleotides match TRBD1. The CDR3 contains 16 residues. The germline V gene has CDR1 KGHSH and CDR2 LQKENI. Trimming removed 0 bases from V and 3 bases from J; junction bases left unmatched: 3. The CDR3 sequence: CASSPPTGVDTGELFF. CDR3 DNA: TGTGCCAGCTCACCACCGACAGGGGTGGACACCGGGGAGCTGTTTTTT.

This chain uses TRBV5-4 with TRBJ2-7; D not resolved. The CDR3 runs 14 residues. From germline, CDR1 is SGHNT and CDR2 YYREEE (reference sequence). V lost 2 bases, J lost 3 bases, and 12 bases lay in between. As DNA, the CDR3 is TGTGCCAGCAGCTTTCCGGGTGAGTTCTACGAGCAGTACTTC. It translates to CASSFPGEFYEQYF.

The chain joins TRBV7-9 to TRBJ2-7; D is undetermined. Between the trimmed V and J ends, which lost 10 bases and 3 bases, there was a span of 4 bases. Germline V gene lookup returns CDR1 SEHNR and CDR2 FQNEAQ (reference sequence). The CDR3 contains 9 residues. In nucleotides, the CDR3 is TGTGCCACAGGCTACGAGCAGTACTTC. Translated, it gives CATGYEQYF.

This clone is a singleton in its sample. The chain employs TRBV19 and TRBJ2-1; 9 bases are a match to TRBD2. CDR1 is LNHDA, CDR2 SQIVND, per germline (reference sequence). The CDR3 length is 16 residues. V was pared by 7 bases and J by 5 bases, with 12 bases of the junction left unmatched. CDR3: CASMKEAGGTHNEQFF. CDR3 coding DNA: TGTGCCAGTATGAAGGAGGCGGGGGGGACCCACAATGAGCAGTTCTTC.

This clone showed up just once. The chain recombines TRBV7-9 with TRBJ2-7; D possibly corresponds to TRBD2 (6 bases). The CDR3 totals 13 residues. Per germline, CDR1 SEHNR and CDR2 FQNEAQ (reference sequence). Trimming shortened V by 4 bases and J by 4 bases, and 11 bases separated the two germline ends. CDR3 sequence: CASSSWGDYEQYF. The DNA of the CDR3 is TGTGCCAGCAGCTCCTGGGGGGATTACGAGCAGTACTTC.

This rearrangement joins TRBV7-2 to TRBJ1-2, with D perhaps TRBD1 (5 bases). Looked up from germline, CDR1 is SGHTA and CDR2 is FQGNSA. CDR3 length equals 14 residues. V lost 6 bases and J 0 bases, leaving 11 bases between the germline ends. The DNA of the CDR3 is TGTGCCAGCAGTCTGACAGTAACTAACTATGGCTACACCTTC. Translating it yields CASSLTVTNYGYTF. The complete variable domain, with remaining parts taken from reference TRBV7-2 and TRBJ1-2, reads GAGVSQSPSNKVTEKGKDVELRCDPISGHTALYWYRQSLGQGLEFLIYFQGNSAPDKSGLPSDRFSAERTGGSVSTLTIQRTQQEDSAVYLCASSLTVTNYGYTFGSGTRLTVV.

This chain links TRBV6-6 with TRBJ2-3; 13 positions match TRBD2. Germline V gives CDR1 MNHNY, CDR2 SVGAGI (reference sequence). V shed 6 bases, J shed 2 bases, and the junction held 5 bases outside the gene matches. This CDR3 is built from 16 residues. CDR3 sequence (DNA): TGTGCCAGCAGAACGGGACTAGCGGGATTCACAGATACGCAGTATTTT. It encodes CASRTGLAGFTDTQYF.

The gene calls are TRBV12-5 and TRBJ1-5, with 8 bases matching TRBD1. The germline CDR1 and CDR2 sequences are LGHNT and FRNRAP. V lost 2 bases to trimming and J lost 3 bases; unmatched junction nucleotides: 9. The CDR3 is 17 residues long. CDR3 residues: CASGLSQGARINQPQHF. CDR3 coding DNA: TGTGCTAGTGGTTTGTCGCAGGGGGCGCGGATCAATCAGCCCCAGCATTTT.

This clone was observed a single time. J is TRBJ2-2 and V is TRBV2, with TRBD1 matching over 7 bases. Germline trimming cut 2 bases from V and 7 bases from J; bases unmatched to any gene: 7. Germline CDR1 is SNHLY and CDR2 is FYNNEI. There are 15 residues in the CDR3. The DNA for the CDR3 is TGTGCCAGCAGTGAATCACGACAGGGTAACGGGGAGCTGTTTTTT. Translation gives CASSESRQGNGELFF.

This clone was observed a handful of times. The rearrangement uses TRBV7-3 and TRBJ1-6; 7 bases match TRBD1. This CDR3 comprises 14 residues. V lost 0 bases and J lost 12; bases outside the gene matches: 5. Germline V gene data show CDR1 as SGHTA and CDR2 as FQGTGA. CDR3 sequence: CASSLTSQGEPLHF. In DNA, the CDR3 is TGTGCCAGCAGCTTAACGAGTCAGGGGGAACCCCTCCACTTT.

This clone was found once. V gene TRBV7-2 combines with J gene TRBJ2-7; D is uncertain. V lost 5 bases and J lost 2, with 4 bases in between. The CDR3 covers 11 residues. Germline-derived CDR1 and CDR2 are SGHTA and FQGNSA. The CDR3 DNA follows: TGTGCCAGCAGCCGTGCCTACGAGCAGTACTTC. Protein: CASSRAYEQYF.

This chain connects TRBV6-5 to TRBJ2-7; D gene unclear. V lost 6 bases to trimming and J lost 3 bases, with 12 bases between them. Germline assignment: CDR1 MNHEY and CDR2 SVGAGI. CDR3 length equals 13 residues. The CDR3 coding sequence is TGTGCCAGCAGACAACCCCCGCTCTACGAGCAGTACTTC. It specifies CASRQPPLYEQYF.